This TCR beta chain appears in the sequencing data of a study of CD8 T cells in ankylosing spondylitis. Findings and caveats of the study: It appeared that ankylosing spondylitis blood was characterized by a TCR beta motif of roughly 8 highly homologous variants. A number of the motif variants had already been described in reactive arthritis synovial fluid and blood.

This CDR3 comprises 17 residues. The V and J ends lost 7 bases and 0 bases, in that order; junction bases with no gene match: 8. This clonotype was seen a handful of times. What it recognizes is unknown. Each CDR3 protein gets one entry after TCRdb re-called the 5' RACE reads with MiXCR. The sample has around 540,000 distinct CDR3 sequences, more than 9.5% seen once. The clonotype comes from a male donor with ankylosing spondylitis. Sequencing was performed on blood, either unsorted or a sorted T cell fraction (not recorded which). V usage is TRBV12-3 or TRBV12-4 and J usage is TRBJ2-2; 10 nucleotides match TRBD1. The CDR3 region has the DNA TGTGCCAGCAATGACAGGGGGCTAACCTCGAACACCGGGGAGCTGTTTTTT. It translates to CASNDRGLTSNTGELFF.